Sequencing of this T cell receptor (beta chain) was carried out in a study of blood T cell repertoires in COVID-19. In the study overall: PBMCs, B-cell-depleted T cells, or T cells provided the cDNA or gDNA that made up the material.

Repertoires were generated with immunoSEQ multiplex PCR, while TCRdb's copy carries only in-frame clones and drops some. The sample carries 150,000 to 200,000 clones, 80% to 95% recorded once. The CDR3 contains 15 residues. J gave up 8 bases and V 5 bases, and 7 bases lay outside the gene matches. Germline V CDR1 and CDR2: MNHEY, SMNVEV (reference sequence). The source of this sequence is a man over 45 with acute or convalescent COVID-19. Sequenced sample: peripheral blood. V and J are TRBV27 and TRBJ2-1, with 12 positions matching TRBD1. CDR3 region: CASSHSGQGAYEQFF. Written as DNA, the CDR3 is TGTGCCAGCAGTCATTCGGGACAGGGGGCCTATGAGCAGTTCTTC.